These 29 T cell receptor beta chains share one sample of origin, sequenced in a study of blood T cell repertoires in COVID-19. Sequencing was performed with immunoSEQ multiplex PCR; in TCRdb, only in-frame clones are kept and a portion is missing. In the table there are roughly 60,000 clones, about 80% of which are singletons. Sequencing was carried out using peripheral blood. The receptors come from an elderly woman with acute or convalescent COVID-19.

The V and J genes are TRBV11-2 and TRBJ2-7; 8 bases map to TRBD1. The CDR3 loop spans 15 amino acids. Germline assignment: CDR1 SGHAT and CDR2 FQNNGV. Trimming at V came to 5 bases and at J to 3 bases, leaving 9 bases not matched to a gene. CDR3 bases: TGTGCCAGCAGCAACAGGGGGACGAAGTTCTACGAGCAGTACTTC. It is translated as CASSNRGTKFYEQYF.

This clone was observed once. Additional DNA sequences in this sample encode the identical CDR3. The CDR3, as DNA: TGTGCCAGTAGCGAGGCGGTAAACACTGAAGCTTTCTTT. Translation gives CASSEAVNTEAFF. The chain combines TRBV19 with TRBJ1-1, with D unresolved. CDR3 length: 13 residues. Per the germline V gene, CDR1 is LNHDA and CDR2 is SQIVND (reference sequence). Trimming pared 6 bases from V and 2 bases from J, leaving 10 bases between.

The chain recombines TRBV7-2 with TRBJ1-2, with 9 bases matching TRBD1. The CDR3 has 14 residues. Trimming removed 5 bases from V and 5 bases from J; junction bases left unmatched: 6. From germline, CDR1 is SGHTA and CDR2 FQGNSA. CDR3 sequence: CASSPPGTGYGYTF. The CDR3 DNA reads TGTGCCAGCAGCCCCCCGGGGACAGGGTATGGCTACACCTTC.

This sequence joins TRBV28 and TRBJ1-5, with D possibly being TRBD1 (6 bases). The CDR3 is 15 residues long. Trimming left V 5 bases short and J 3 bases short, with 14 bases between. The germline gives CDR1 MDHEN, CDR2 SYDVKM. In nucleotides, the CDR3 is TGTGCCAGCAGTACTCTGGACAGCCCCAATCAGCCCCAGCATTTT. Protein: CASSTLDSPNQPQHF. The full variable domain, its missing parts supplied by reference TRBV28 and TRBJ1-5, is DVKVTQSSRYLVKRTGEKVFLECVQDMDHENMFWYRQDPGLGLRLIYFSYDVKMKEKGDIPEGYSVSREKKERFSLILESASTNQTSMYLCASSTLDSPNQPQHFGDGTRLSIL.

The sample holds one count of this clone. The chain couples TRBV25-1 to TRBJ2-2; D ambiguous. Trimming pared 1 base from V and 4 bases from J, leaving 7 bases between. CDR1 and CDR2 (germline): MGHDK, SYGVNS. The CDR3 length is 14 residues. CDR3 loop: CASSESRLTGELFF. The CDR3 DNA sequence: TGTGCCAGCAGTGAATCAAGACTCACCGGGGAGCTGTTTTTT.

The chain joins TRBV6-1 to TRBJ2-1; the match to TRBD2 covers 10 bases. Germline trimming cut 5 bases from V and 2 bases from J; bases unmatched to any gene: 3. Germline CDR1 and CDR2: MNHNS and SASEGT. CDR3 length equals 15 residues. CDR3 region: CASSSTSGAYNEQFF. The CDR3 DNA sequence: TGTGCCAGCAGTAGTACTAGCGGGGCCTACAATGAGCAGTTCTTC.

The chain recombines TRBV19 with TRBJ2-1; TRBD2 might be the D (6 bases). The CDR3 is 14 residues long. Germline V gene lookup returns CDR1 LNHDA and CDR2 SQIVND (reference sequence). Between the trimmed V and J ends, which lost 10 bases and 6 bases, there was a span of 19 bases. In nucleotides, the CDR3 is TGTGCCACCAAATCATGGACTACTCTCAATGAGCAGTTCTTC. This encodes CATKSWTTLNEQFF.

The CDR3, as DNA: TGTGCCAGCAGCCCCACGGAAGGGGTGACAGATACGCAGTATTTT. It codes for CASSPTEGVTDTQYF. The chain is built from TRBV9 and TRBJ2-3, with D possibly TRBD1 on 5 matching bases. Germline CDR1 reads SGDLS; CDR2 reads YYNGEE. Between the trimmed V and J ends, which lost 4 bases and 3 bases, there was a span of 15 bases. The CDR3 is 15 amino acids.

This clone appeared once. The rearrangement uses TRBV7-9 and TRBJ1-1; no firm D call. This CDR3 has 13 residues. The germline CDR1 and CDR2 sequences are SEHNR and FQNEAQ (reference sequence). V lost 2 bases, J lost 5 bases, and 9 bases lay in between. The CDR3 protein is CASSLLEGTEAFF. The CDR3 DNA follows: TGTGCCAGCAGCTTACTAGAGGGTACTGAAGCTTTCTTT.

V is TRBV9 and J is TRBJ2-2, with D perhaps matching TRBD2 (5 bases). V dropped 4 bases and J dropped 5 bases, with 15 bases sitting between them. The germline V gene has CDR1 SGDLS and CDR2 YYNGEE. The CDR3 contains 15 residues. DNA of the CDR3: TGTGCCAGCAGCCCCCCCGCGCGGACTACCGGGGAGCTGTTTTTT. Its protein product is CASSPPARTTGELFF.

CDR3 nucleotide sequence: TGTGCCAGCACTTTAAGGGACAGGGCAAACTATGGCTACACCTTC. It yields the protein CASTLRDRANYGYTF. This chain links TRBV6-5 with TRBJ1-2, with TRBD1 identical over 9 bases. CDR1 MNHEY and CDR2 SVGAGI come from the germline V gene. The V gene end was trimmed by 7 bases and the J gene end by 2 bases; junction bases not matched to a gene: 8. The CDR3 sequence is 15 residues long.

The rearrangement links TRBV9 to TRBJ1-6; 7 nucleotides align to TRBD1. The V gene end was trimmed by 2 bases and the J gene end by 7 bases; junction bases not matched to a gene: 6. Germline CDR1 reads SGDLS; CDR2 reads YYNGEE. CDR3 length: 15 amino acids. CDR3 DNA sequence: TGTGCCAGCAGCGTGACAGGGAATACAAATTCACCCCTCCACTTT. Translating it yields CASSVTGNTNSPLHF.

This clone has just a few counts. The chain is built from TRBV5-5 and TRBJ1-4; TRBD1 matches at 10 bases. This CDR3 has 15 amino acids. The germline CDR1 and CDR2 sequences are SGHKS and YYEKEE (reference sequence). Germline trimming cut 4 bases from V and 8 bases from J; bases unmatched to any gene: 8. The CDR3: CASSPGTGDREKLFF. As DNA, the CDR3 is TGTGCCAGCAGCCCCGGGACAGGGGATCGGGAAAAACTGTTTTTT. The complete variable domain, with remaining parts taken from reference TRBV5-5 and TRBJ1-4, reads DAGVTQSPTHLIKTRGQQVTLRCSPISGHKSVSWYQQVLGQGPQFIFQYYEKEERGRGNFPDRFSARQFPNYSSELNVNALLLGDSALYLCASSPGTGDREKLFFGSGTQLSVL.

The chain joins TRBV29-1 to TRBJ2-1; TRBD1 aligns across 10 bases. The CDR3 spans 13 residues. V lost 7 bases to trimming and J lost 9 bases; unmatched junction nucleotides: 9. CDR1 and CDR2 from the germline V gene are SQVTM and ANQGSEA. The CDR3, as DNA: TGCAGCGCTACGGACAGGGGGGTAAGTGAGCAGTTCTTC. This gives the protein CSATDRGVSEQFF.

The CDR3 DNA reads TGTGCCAGCAGGGGACTAGCAAGGGGCAATGAGCAGTTCTTC. This translates into CASRGLARGNEQFF. The rearrangement uses TRBV27 and TRBJ2-1; 9 nucleotides line up with TRBD2. The CDR3 contains 14 residues. Germline V lookup: CDR1 MNHEY, CDR2 SMNVEV (reference sequence). The trim removed 6 bases at V and 6 bases at J, leaving 6 bases unmatched.

The chain is built from TRBV5-1 and TRBJ2-1, with 11 nucleotides matching TRBD1. Trimming took 0 bases from V and 4 from J; bases not matched to a gene: 9. The length of the CDR3 is 18 residues. In germline, CDR1 is SGHRS, CDR2 YFSETQ. The CDR3 coding sequence is TGCGCCAGCAGCTTGGCAGGGACAGGGGGAATCAGGTACAATGAGCAGTTCTTC. Translated, it gives CASSLAGTGGIRYNEQFF.

V and J are TRBV30 and TRBJ1-2, with no clear D. Trimming left V 1 base short and J 8 bases short, with 5 bases between. There are 10 residues in the CDR3. In germline, CDR1 is GTSNPN, CDR2 SVGIG (reference sequence). The CDR3 here is CAWSAVGYTF. CDR3 bases: TGTGCCTGGAGTGCTGTCGGCTACACCTTC.

The V and J genes are TRBV4-2 and TRBJ1-1; 9 bases line up with TRBD1. The junction had 4 bases not matched to a gene; V was cut back by 0 bases and J by 2 bases. CDR3 length: 16 residues. Germline-derived CDR1 and CDR2 are LGHNA and YNFKEQ. The CDR3 region has the DNA TGTGCCAGCAGCCAAGACGGGACAGGGCCTAACACTGAAGCTTTCTTT. It encodes CASSQDGTGPNTEAFF.

The V gene is TRBV27, the J gene TRBJ1-6; D perhaps matches TRBD1 (5 bases). This CDR3 region has 13 residues. Per germline, CDR1 MNHEY and CDR2 SMNVEV (reference sequence). V lost 6 bases to trimming and J lost 8 bases, with 11 bases between them. In nucleotides, the CDR3 is TGTGCCAGCAGGCTCTGGGGGGATTCACCCCTCCACTTT. It is translated as CASRLWGDSPLHF.

The gene calls are TRBV15 and TRBJ1-3, with a tentative D call TRBD1 (6 bases). Trimming took 3 bases from V and 4 from J, leaving 13 bases between them. CDR3 length equals 15 residues. Per the germline V gene, CDR1 is LNHNV and CDR2 is YYDKDF (reference sequence). CDR3 nucleotides: TGTGCCACCAGCAGTGGGACGCAGGGGGGAAACACCATATATTTT. As protein: CATSSGTQGGNTIYF.

V and J are TRBV28 and TRBJ2-7, with 7 bases aligning to TRBD2. Looked up from germline, CDR1 is MDHEN and CDR2 is SYDVKM. V lost 8 bases, J lost 3 bases, and 13 bases stayed unmatched. The CDR3 runs to 15 residues. CDR3 sequence (DNA): TGTGCCAGCCAACGGGGCGGGAGCCCAATCTACGAGCAGTACTTC. Protein product: CASQRGGSPIYEQYF.

V usage is TRBV6-6 and J usage is TRBJ1-1; D is unclear. Trimming shortened V by 5 bases and J by 0 bases, and 10 bases separated the two germline ends. Germline CDR1 MNHNY, CDR2 SVGAGI (reference sequence). This CDR3 has 14 residues. DNA of the CDR3: TGTGCCAGCAGTCGATCTCTTATGAACACTGAAGCTTTCTTT. Amino acid sequence: CASSRSLMNTEAFF.

This clone was seen only a few times. This chain uses TRBV30 with TRBJ1-1, with D unclear. In germline, CDR1 is GTSNPN, CDR2 SVGIG (reference sequence). Trimming removed 4 bases at V and 3 bases at J, with 6 bases between. CDR3 length equals 11 residues. CDR3 region: CAWIYYTEAFF. Here the CDR3 DNA reads TGTGCCTGGATTTACTACACTGAAGCTTTCTTT.

V usage is TRBV30 and J usage is TRBJ2-7; tentative D call: TRBD2 (6 bases). Trimming cost V 5 bases and J 3 bases, with 20 bases left between them. In germline, CDR1 is GTSNPN, CDR2 SVGIG (reference sequence). The CDR3 has 15 residues. The CDR3 here is CAWGLGSGRNYEQYF. The CDR3 bases are TGTGCCTGGGGGCTCGGGAGCGGTCGAAACTACGAGCAGTACTTC.

The chain links TRBV19 to TRBJ2-1; TRBD2 agrees at 16 bases. CDR3 size: 19 residues. The trim removed 7 bases at V and 7 bases at J, leaving 16 bases unmatched. Per the germline V gene, CDR1 is LNHDA and CDR2 is SQIVND (reference sequence). CDR3 loop: CASTPEGTSGGAVVNEQFF. CDR3 nucleotides: TGTGCCAGTACCCCAGAAGGGACTAGCGGGGGGGCGGTGGTAAATGAGCAGTTCTTC.

The CDR3: CASQDSNHPGELFF. In DNA form, the CDR3 reads TGTGCCAGCCAGGACTCCAACCATCCCGGGGAGCTGTTTTTT. V usage is TRBV19 and J usage is TRBJ2-2, with a possible D match to TRBD2 (5 bases). This CDR3 has 14 residues. V shed 9 bases and J shed 6 bases, with 17 bases lying between them. Germline V gene lookup returns CDR1 LNHDA and CDR2 SQIVND (reference sequence).

V is TRBV6-2 or TRBV6-3 and J is TRBJ2-4; TRBD2 matches 8 bases. Germline values: CDR1 MNHEY, CDR2 SVGEGT. CDR3 size: 15 residues. J lost 3 bases, V lost 3 bases, and 4 bases had no gene match. The DNA for the CDR3 is TGTGCCAGCAGTTATGCGGGAGGCGGCAAAAACATTCAGTACTTC. Encoded protein: CASSYAGGGKNIQYF.

The chain employs TRBV4-1 and TRBJ2-3, with D perhaps TRBD2 (6 bases). Trimming took off 4 bases at V and 4 bases at J, with 15 bases between the two ends. Germline V gene sequence: CDR1 MGHRA, CDR2 YSYEKL. The CDR3 has 15 amino acids. CDR3 protein: CASSPLTSGADTQYF. CDR3 coding DNA: TGCGCCAGCAGCCCTCTGACTAGTGGTGCAGATACGCAGTATTTT.

This chain joins TRBV18 and TRBJ2-7; TRBD1 agrees at 8 bases. J gave up 7 bases and V 6 bases, and 14 bases lay outside the gene matches. The CDR3 is 15 amino acids. The germline gives CDR1 KGHSH, CDR2 LQKENI. DNA of the CDR3: TGTGCCAGCTCTCCGGCCGGGACAGGCCGGTATGAGCAGTACTTC. As protein: CASSPAGTGRYEQYF.